The TCR beta chain under discussion was sequenced for a study of Ad26.COV2.S vaccination and SARS-CoV-2 variants. This sample's treatment: 15 to 20 received Ad26.COV2.S at low or high dose, single or two shots; about 5 received placebo; per-sample allocation not given. Each sample was drawn 63 days after the first injection (of vaccine or placebo). The table came from immunoSEQ multiplex PCR; TCRdb's copy has only in-frame clones and leaves some out. The sample contains more than 400,000 clones, roughly 87% of which appear only once. V was cut by 8 bases and J by 4 bases, with 14 bases left in between. Germline V gene lookup returns CDR1 LGHDT and CDR2 YNNKEL (reference sequence). CDR3 length: 14 amino acids.

The chain employs TRBV3-1 (or the pseudogene TRBV3-2) and TRBJ2-2, with D tentatively TRBD1 or TRBD2 (5 bases each). The clonotype originates from a person between 18 and 59 years old who received the Ad26.COV2.S COVID-19 vaccine or a placebo. Sequencing used peripheral blood, obtained in a trial of Ad26.COV2.S vaccine versus placebo. The DNA of the CDR3 is TGTGCCAGCGGAGGCAGGGTCGCCACCGGGGAGCTGTTTTTT. It is translated as CASGGRVATGELFF.